This entry lists 19 T cell receptor beta chains sequenced from one sample in a study of blood T cell repertoires in COVID-19 (TCRdb year 2020). Library creation used the immunoSEQ multiplex PCR assay. In its TCRdb copy, this immuneACCESS table keeps in-frame sequences only and misses some clones. Where compared with another copy, unresolved V genes explain less than half of these, and the others have no known cause. A total of about 310,000 clones appear in this sample, just under 90% of them only once. About 9.4% of the sample is taken by the ten largest. Sequencing was done on a sample of PBMCs or T cells enriched from blood (not recorded which). The receptors come from a woman aged 30 to 39 who had recovered from COVID-19.

The rearrangement joins TRBV3-1 (or the pseudogene TRBV3-2) to TRBJ2-7; 7 nucleotides line up with TRBD1. Germline lookup yields CDR1 LGHDT and CDR2 YNNKEL (reference sequence). This CDR3 is built from 14 residues. J was trimmed by 1 base and V by 2 bases; bases with no gene match: 2. The CDR3: CASSQMGQSYEQYF. The CDR3 nucleotides read TGTGCCAGCAGCCAAATGGGACAGTCCTACGAGCAGTACTTC.

This chain links TRBV23-1 with TRBJ2-1, with a possible D match to TRBD2 (5 bases). TRBV23-1 is placed among ORFs of uncertain function. V lost 1 base to trimming and J lost 1 base, with 14 bases between them. The CDR3 contains 17 residues. The CDR3 sequence is CASSQLNGTGSYNEQFF. In DNA form, the CDR3 reads TGCGCCAGCAGTCAATTAAACGGAACGGGATCCTACAATGAGCAGTTCTTC.

Regarding this clone: The same CDR3 is also encoded by other DNA sequences in this sample. CDR3 sequence reads: CASSELYGYTF. For the CDR3, the DNA is TGTGCCAGCAGTGAATTATATGGCTACACCTTC. The chain couples TRBV2 to TRBJ1-2; no firm D call. The CDR3 has 11 amino acids. CDR1 is SNHLY, CDR2 FYNNEI, per germline. The V end was cut by 2 bases, the J end by 5 bases, with 3 bases between.

The rearrangement uses TRBV14 and TRBJ1-2; perhaps TRBD1 as D (5 bases). The V and J ends lost 4 bases and 1 base respectively, with 7 bases between them. In germline, CDR1 is SGHDN, CDR2 FVKESK. This CDR3 has 13 residues. CDR3 region: CASSLTVNYGYTF. The CDR3 bases are TGTGCCAGCAGCCTGACAGTTAACTATGGCTACACCTTC.

This chain uses TRBV6-5 with TRBJ1-5; 11 nucleotides align to TRBD1. The CDR3 length is 16 residues. Losses at the gene ends were 2 bases for V and 5 bases for J; bases not matched to a gene: 5. From germline, CDR1 is MNHEY and CDR2 SVGAGI. This CDR3 reads CASSYRGQGGYQPQHF. In nucleotides, the CDR3 is TGTGCCAGCAGTTACAGGGGACAGGGGGGATATCAGCCCCAGCATTTT.

This chain uses TRBV6-5 with TRBJ2-7, with 10 bases that match TRBD2. There are 15 residues in the CDR3. V lost 5 bases, J lost 0 bases, and 4 bases stayed unmatched. Germline loops: CDR1 MNHEY, CDR2 SVGAGI. In DNA, the CDR3 is TGTGCCAGCAGTACCTCTAGCGGGGGCTCCTACGAGCAGTACTTC. This translates into CASSTSSGGSYEQYF.

This chain connects TRBV19 to TRBJ1-3; D ambiguous. Germline V CDR1 and CDR2: LNHDA, SQIVND (reference sequence). Trimming stripped 3 bases from V and 7 bases from J, with 7 bases between. The CDR3 length is 12 residues. The CDR3 loop is CASSMYENTIYF. The CDR3 DNA sequence: TGTGCCAGTAGTATGTATGAGAACACCATATATTTT.

This clone turned up a few times. The CDR3 DNA reads as TGTGCCAGCAGCTTAGCCGAAGTCAGTTTACGCTCTGGAAACACCATATATTTT. It is translated as CASSLAEVSLRSGNTIYF. The chain recombines TRBV7-8 with TRBJ1-3; unclear D gene. The CDR3 extends over 18 amino acids. V was shortened by 0 bases and J by 0 bases, with 15 bases between the two germline ends. The V gene's germline CDR1 is SGHVS and CDR2 FQNEAQ.

V and J are TRBV27 and TRBJ2-7; 7 nucleotides agree with TRBD2. CDR3 length: 14 residues. After removal of 6 bases from V and 3 bases from J, the junction contained 8 bases not matched to a gene. Germline-derived CDR1 and CDR2 are MNHEY and SMNVEV (reference sequence). The CDR3 DNA sequence: TGTGCCAGCAGCCCCCGGGGAGGGTACTACGAGCAGTACTTC. The encoded protein is CASSPRGGYYEQYF.

This chain uses TRBV5-1 with TRBJ2-3; 13 nucleotides align to TRBD2. Germline assignment: CDR1 SGHRS and CDR2 YFSETQ. The CDR3 is 14 residues long. V lost 4 bases to trimming and J lost 11 bases; unmatched junction nucleotides: 7. The CDR3 sequence is CASSLRTSGSLQYF. The CDR3 DNA follows: TGCGCCAGCAGCCTCCGGACTAGCGGGAGCCTGCAGTATTTT.

The gene calls are TRBV5-1 and TRBJ2-3; 14 bases fit TRBD2. CDR1 and CDR2 (germline): SGHRS, YFSETQ. The V segment lost 0 bases and the J segment 5 bases; nucleotides outside the gene matches: 5. The CDR3 is made up of 17 amino acids. CDR3 residues: CASSLVGLAGAGDTQYF. Here the CDR3 DNA reads TGCGCCAGCAGCTTGGTGGGACTAGCGGGAGCTGGAGATACGCAGTATTTT. The full variable domain, with the rest looked up from reference TRBV5-1 and TRBJ2-3, is KAGVTQTPRYLIKTRGQQVTLSCSPISGHRSVSWYQQTPGQGLQFLFEYFSETQRNKGNFPGRFSGRQFSNSRSEMNVSTLELGDSALYLCASSLVGLAGAGDTQYFGPGTRLTVL.

The chain has TRBV9 and TRBJ1-1; D is unresolved. V was clipped by 1 base and J by 0 bases, with 10 bases between them. This CDR3 has 15 residues. Germline V gene data show CDR1 as SGDLS and CDR2 as YYNGEE. The CDR3 protein is CASSVIRELNTEAFF. The CDR3 coding sequence is TGTGCCAGCAGCGTAATCCGGGAACTGAACACTGAAGCTTTCTTT.

The V and J genes are TRBV27 and TRBJ2-7; 8 nucleotides align to TRBD1. The CDR3 loop spans 14 amino acids. Germline loops: CDR1 MNHEY, CDR2 SMNVEV (reference sequence). After removal of 8 bases from V and 5 bases from J, the junction contained 11 bases not matched to a gene. As DNA, the CDR3 is TGTGCCAGCGCCGCCCAAGGACAGGGTAACGAGCAGTACTTC. The encoded protein is CASAAQGQGNEQYF.

The chain links TRBV4-1 to TRBJ2-3; 7 bases agree with TRBD2. The V gene's germline CDR1 is MGHRA and CDR2 YSYEKL. This CDR3 spans 16 amino acids. Trimming at V came to 3 bases and at J to 2 bases, leaving 8 bases not matched to a gene. The CDR3 DNA follows: TGCGCCAGCAGCCACCCAGCGGGACCCTACACAGATACGCAGTATTTT. Protein sequence: CASSHPAGPYTDTQYF.

V is TRBV4-3 and J is TRBJ1-5; no firm D call. CDR1 LGHNA and CDR2 YSLEER come from the germline V gene. V lost 0 bases and J lost 2, with 8 bases in between. This CDR3 contains 15 residues. CDR3 in DNA: TGCGCCAGCAGCCAAGAGTTCCGGGGCAATCAGCCCCAGCATTTT. Encoded protein: CASSQEFRGNQPQHF.

V usage is TRBV11-2 and J usage is TRBJ2-2; D might be TRBD2 (6 bases). Between the trimmed V and J ends, which lost 5 bases and 5 bases, there was a span of 15 bases. Germline values: CDR1 SGHAT, CDR2 FQNNGV. The CDR3 totals 15 residues. In nucleotides, the CDR3 is TGTGCCAGCAGCGAGGGGACTGGGGGGACCGGGGAGCTGTTTTTT. Encoded protein: CASSEGTGGTGELFF.

CDR3 amino acids: CASSRTAQNSYNSPLHF. CDR3 nucleotides: TGTGCCAGTAGCCGGACAGCCCAAAACTCCTATAATTCACCCCTCCACTTT. The chain has TRBV19 and TRBJ1-6; D may be TRBD1 (6 bases). This CDR3 spans 17 amino acids. Germline lookup yields CDR1 LNHDA and CDR2 SQIVND (reference sequence). V was clipped by 6 bases and J by 0 bases, with 15 bases between them.

The V call is TRBV12-2, the J call TRBJ2-1; the table gives TRBD2 as D, unverified against the DNA. TRBV12-2 is listed as a pseudogene. The CDR3 sequence is 16 residues long. The CDR3 DNA reads as TGTGCAAGTCGCTTAGCGCCCACAGGTGGAGGGCATGAGCAGTTCTTC. It translates to CASRLAPTGGGHEQFF.

CDR3 protein: CASSAHTTGELFF. The DNA of the CDR3 is TGTGCCAGCAGTGCACACACGACCGGGGAGCTGTTTTTT. This sequence joins TRBV25-1 and TRBJ2-2; the D is unclear. The V gene lost 4 bases and the J gene lost 5 bases, with 8 bases spanning the gap. Germline CDR1 is MGHDK and CDR2 is SYGVNS. The CDR3 loop spans 13 amino acids.